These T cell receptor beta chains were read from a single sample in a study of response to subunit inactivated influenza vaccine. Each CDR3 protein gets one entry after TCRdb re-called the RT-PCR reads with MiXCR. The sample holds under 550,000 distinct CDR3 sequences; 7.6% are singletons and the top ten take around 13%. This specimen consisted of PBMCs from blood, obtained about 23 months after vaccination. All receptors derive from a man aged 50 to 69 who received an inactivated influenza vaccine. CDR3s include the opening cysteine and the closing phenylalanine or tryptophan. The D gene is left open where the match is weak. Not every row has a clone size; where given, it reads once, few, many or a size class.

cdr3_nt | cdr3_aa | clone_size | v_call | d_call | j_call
TGCAGTGCTAGAGATCAAGGCCGGATTAATGAAAAACTGTTTTTT | CSARDQGRINEKLFF | NA | TRBV20-1 | NA | TRBJ1-4
TGCGCCAGCAGCTTGGTAGGACAGGGCACCGGGGAGCTGTTTTTT | CASSLVGQGTGELFF | few | TRBV5-1 | TRBD1 | TRBJ2-2
TGTGCCAGCAGAAGACCGGGACAGCCGAACTATGGCTACACCTTC | CASRRPGQPNYGYTF | NA | TRBV6-2/TRBV6-3 | TRBD1 | TRBJ1-2
TGTGCCAGCTCACCGACCGAAGGGAACAATGAGCAGTTCTTC | CASSPTEGNNEQFF | NA | TRBV18 | NA | TRBJ2-1
TGTGCCAGCAGCTTCACGAGACATGGGAGTTTGAGGGAGCTGTTTTTT | CASSFTRHGSLRELFF | NA | TRBV7-2 | NA | TRBJ2-2
TGCGCCAGCAGTTCCGGTAGCGGGGCCGGGGAGCTGTTTTTT | CASSSGSGAGELFF | many | TRBV10-1 | TRBD2 | TRBJ2-2
TGCGCCAGCAGATGGGGGCAGGCGCAGAACTATGGCTACACCTTC | CASRWGQAQNYGYTF | many | TRBV5-1 | NA | TRBJ1-2
TGCGCCAGCAGCCAAGATTGGGCTGACAGGAATCGTTATGGCTACACCTTC | CASSQDWADRNRYGYTF | NA | TRBV4-3 | NA | TRBJ1-2
TGCGCCAGCTCCTGGCGCCAGCCGGGACTAGCGGGAGTAATGGACACCGGGGAGCTGTTTTTT | CASSWRQPGLAGVMDTGELFF | few | TRBV10-1 | TRBD2 | TRBJ2-2
TGTGCCAGCAGCTTAGGTGACAGAGGGGGTGAGCAGTTCTTC | CASSLGDRGGEQFF | many | TRBV11-2 | NA | TRBJ2-1